Here is one T cell receptor (beta chain) with its context. CDR1 is SGHDT and CDR2 is YYEEEE in the germline V gene. Trimming at V came to 2 bases and at J to 15 bases, leaving 8 bases not matched to a gene. This CDR3 comprises 13 residues. The data derive from a study of blood T cell repertoires in COVID-19. Original processing notes: For nucleated cells, counts were estimated from reference gene primer amplification. Libraries were prepared by immunoSEQ multiplex PCR; TCRdb keeps only in-frame clonotypes and omits some of them. V and J calls and clone size are given by that table; D and trimming were obtained from the DNA. The sample lists roughly 320,000 clones, around 92% occurring once.

The chain links TRBV5-6 to TRBJ2-1; 10 nucleotides line up with TRBD2. The sequence was collected from a woman aged 30 to 39 with COVID-19, enrolled during active disease. Specimen: peripheral blood. DNA of the CDR3: TGTGCCAGCAGCTTAAACGTAGCGGGGGGCAGGTTCTTC. It encodes CASSLNVAGGRFF.